Presented here are 30 T cell receptor beta chains from one specimen sequenced in a study of OX40 agonist ivuxolimab in advanced cancers. TCRdb's copy holds only in-frame clones and misses some; the assay was immunoSEQ multiplex PCR. Counted here are 60,000 to 100,000 clones, approximately 80% occurring once; the ten biggest clones make up roughly 0.5%. This specimen was CD4+ or CD8+ T cells sorted from blood, taken in a trial of the OX40 agonist ivuxolimab. All receptors come from an adult with an advanced solid tumor such as melanoma, head and neck, liver or kidney cancer.

The rearrangement joins TRBV5-5 to TRBJ2-7; 8 nucleotides align to TRBD1. This CDR3 has 17 residues. The trim removed 0 bases at V and 2 bases at J, leaving 10 bases unmatched. Germline CDR1 reads SGHKS; CDR2 reads YYEKEE (reference sequence). The CDR3 coding sequence is TGTGCCAGCAGCTTGGCCTCAGGCTACAGGGGGGCCTACGAGCAGTACTTC. It codes for CASSLASGYRGAYEQYF.

This chain links TRBV19 with TRBJ1-5; D perhaps matches TRBD1 (5 bases). Germline lookup yields CDR1 LNHDA and CDR2 SQIVND (reference sequence). Trimming pared 6 bases from V and 2 bases from J, leaving 11 bases between. This CDR3 region has 14 residues. Here the CDR3 reads CASRGPGGNQPQHF. CDR3 nucleotides: TGTGCCAGTAGGGGGCCGGGGGGCAATCAGCCCCAGCATTTT.

The chain uses TRBV28 and TRBJ1-6; 7 bases are shared with TRBD1. V lost 5 bases and J lost 7; bases outside the gene matches: 11. This CDR3 is 16 amino acids long. Germline assignment: CDR1 MDHEN and CDR2 SYDVKM. In DNA form, the CDR3 reads TGTGCCAGCAGTCCGCCCGGACAGGCTAGAAATTCACCCCTCCACTTT. The encoded protein is CASSPPGQARNSPLHF.

The CDR3 DNA reads as TGTGCCAGCAGCTTGGACTTCTCTGGGGCCAACGTCCTGACTTTC. It is translated as CASSLDFSGANVLTF. The J gene is TRBJ2-6, the V gene TRBV6-5, with D possibly being TRBD2 (5 bases). Trimming cost V 6 bases and J 0 bases, with 9 bases left between them. This CDR3 comprises 15 residues. CDR1 and CDR2 from the germline V gene are MNHEY and SVGAGI.

The chain joins TRBV5-1 to TRBJ2-3, with D possibly matching TRBD2 (5 bases). CDR1 is SGHRS and CDR2 is YFSETQ in the germline V gene. This CDR3 region has 16 residues. Deletions cut 4 bases from V and 1 base from J, with 16 bases between. The CDR3 region has the DNA TGCGCCAGCAGCCGAACCCGGGATTGGGGCACAGATACGCAGTATTTT. Encoded protein: CASSRTRDWGTDTQYF.

V is TRBV7-9 and J is TRBJ2-7; D not certain. The CDR3 has 14 amino acids. The V and J ends lost 5 bases and 6 bases respectively, with 17 bases between them. From germline, CDR1 is SEHNR and CDR2 FQNEAQ (reference sequence). The CDR3 nucleotides read TGTGCCAGCAGCCCCCACGGCCTACGGGTCGAGCAGTACTTC. Its protein product is CASSPHGLRVEQYF.

This chain uses TRBV7-2 with TRBJ2-7; 9 positions agree with TRBD1. This CDR3 has 15 amino acids. J was trimmed by 4 bases and V by 1 base; bases with no gene match: 5. Germline loops: CDR1 SGHTA, CDR2 FQGNSA. CDR3 coding DNA: TGTGCCAGCAGCTTAGACACGGACAGGGGATACGAGCAGTACTTC. Translation: CASSLDTDRGYEQYF.

The chain's CDR3 is CASSEHSPSSGNTIYF. DNA of the CDR3: TGCGCCAGCAGTGAACACAGCCCGAGCTCTGGAAACACCATATATTTT. The V gene is TRBV10-2, the J gene TRBJ1-3; no clear D gene. In germline, CDR1 is WSHSY, CDR2 SAAADI. Trimming left V 3 bases short and J 0 bases short, with 12 bases between. The CDR3 has 16 amino acids.

The V call is TRBV9, the J call TRBJ2-3; no reliable D call. Germline V gene data show CDR1 as SGDLS and CDR2 as YYNGEE. The V and J ends lost 0 bases and 4 bases respectively, with 9 bases between them. The CDR3 has 14 amino acids. CDR3 sequence (DNA): TGTGCCAGCAGCGTAGGCCAGATTTCAGATACGCAGTATTTT. This translates into CASSVGQISDTQYF.

This rearrangement joins TRBV6-1 to TRBJ2-1; TRBD2 matches 8 bases. Germline CDR1 and CDR2: MNHNS and SASEGT. There are 15 residues in the CDR3. J lost 8 bases, V lost 2 bases, and 8 bases had no gene match. CDR3 nucleotides: TGTGCCAGCAGTGAACCCCGCGGGGGGCAGGATGAGCAGTTCTTC. Translating gives CASSEPRGGQDEQFF.

The chain is built from TRBV2 and TRBJ1-2; D not resolved. V shed 7 bases and J shed 1 base, with 7 bases lying between them. The CDR3 totals 12 residues. Per germline, CDR1 SNHLY and CDR2 FYNNEI. The CDR3 coding sequence is TGTGCCAGCATGGGGATTAACTATGGCTACACCTTC. Amino acids: CASMGINYGYTF.

This clone was seen only once. The chain is built from TRBV7-2 and TRBJ2-1; a weak D match, TRBD1 (5 bases). Per germline, CDR1 SGHTA and CDR2 FQGNSA. The CDR3 runs to 13 residues. V was shortened by 5 bases and J by 9 bases, with 14 bases between the two germline ends. CDR3 in DNA: TGTGCCAGCAGCAGAGTGGGGCTCAGTGAGCAGTTCTTC. As protein: CASSRVGLSEQFF.

The rearrangement uses TRBV5-5 and TRBJ2-1, with 14 bases identical to TRBD2. This CDR3 has 18 residues. Trimming at V came to 3 bases and at J to 5 bases, leaving 10 bases not matched to a gene. Germline lookup yields CDR1 SGHKS and CDR2 YYEKEE (reference sequence). DNA of the CDR3: TGTGCCAGCAGCTCAAGGACTAGCGGGAGGACTATAGACAATGAGCAGTTCTTC. Translation: CASSSRTSGRTIDNEQFF.

The chain uses TRBV19 and TRBJ2-2; D is possibly TRBD1 (6 bases). This CDR3 has 13 residues. The V end lost 7 bases, the J end lost 5 bases, and 11 bases lay between the germline ends. The germline gives CDR1 LNHDA, CDR2 SQIVND (reference sequence). The CDR3 DNA sequence: TGTGCCAGTACACAGGGAAGAACCGGGGAGCTGTTTTTT. The encoded protein is CASTQGRTGELFF.

The rearrangement links TRBV5-1 to TRBJ2-5; no firm D call. This CDR3 is 12 amino acids long. Trimming removed 0 bases at V and 4 bases at J, with 4 bases between. Germline V gene sequence: CDR1 SGHRS, CDR2 YFSETQ. The CDR3 here is CASSLALETQYF. The CDR3 DNA follows: TGCGCCAGCAGCTTGGCCCTAGAGACCCAGTACTTC.

This chain joins TRBV27 and TRBJ2-1, with 11 bases that match TRBD2. Germline V CDR1 and CDR2: MNHEY, SMNVEV (reference sequence). J was trimmed by 7 bases and V by 2 bases; bases with no gene match: 7. This CDR3 has 16 amino acids. The CDR3 region is CASSLRPSGGLNEQFF. The CDR3 DNA is TGTGCCAGCAGTTTAAGGCCTAGCGGGGGGTTGAATGAGCAGTTCTTC.

The chain links TRBV6-6 to TRBJ1-1; a possible D gene is TRBD1 (5 bases). Trimming shortened V by 10 bases and J by 1 base, and 19 bases separated the two germline ends. Germline assignment: CDR1 MNHNY and CDR2 SVGAGI (reference sequence). The CDR3 covers 15 residues. The CDR3 loop is CATLAGQGRNTEAFF. The CDR3 DNA follows: TGTGCCACCCTTGCCGGTCAGGGCAGGAACACTGAAGCTTTCTTT.

The genes are TRBV11-3 and TRBJ2-7, with 8 bases aligning to TRBD1. This CDR3 is built from 14 residues. From germline, CDR1 is SGHNT and CDR2 YENEEA. The junction had 5 bases not matched to a gene; V was cut back by 5 bases and J by 2 bases. The CDR3 DNA reads as TGTGCCAGCAGCCTCGGGACAGGACCCTACGAGCAGTACTTC. Translated: CASSLGTGPYEQYF.

The rearrangement links TRBV11-3 to TRBJ2-3, with TRBD2 as a possible D gene (6 bases). Germline V gene lookup returns CDR1 SGHNT and CDR2 YENEEA. V lost 5 bases and J lost 4, with 10 bases in between. The CDR3 runs to 13 residues. The CDR3 DNA is TGTGCCAGCAGCCGGGAGAGCGCAGATACGCAGTATTTT. It yields the protein CASSRESADTQYF.

The J gene is TRBJ2-2, the V gene TRBV4-3; D remains ambiguous. The germline V gene has CDR1 LGHNA and CDR2 YSLEER. Trimming cost V 4 bases and J 4 bases, with 7 bases left between them. CDR3 length equals 13 residues. The CDR3 region has the DNA TGCGCCAGCAGCCCAGATATCACCGGGGAGCTGTTTTTT. The encoded protein is CASSPDITGELFF.

This clone was counted a single time. The V call is TRBV27, the J call TRBJ2-3; TRBD2 is a possible D gene (5 bases). The CDR3 covers 16 residues. CDR1 and CDR2 from the germline V gene are MNHEY and SMNVEV (reference sequence). V lost 5 bases and J 2 bases, leaving 17 bases between the germline ends. Written as DNA, the CDR3 is TGTGCCAGCAGTCCGGTAGGAGGAAGTTACACAGATACGCAGTATTTT. It is translated as CASSPVGGSYTDTQYF.

This clone was counted a few times. The chain combines TRBV30 with TRBJ1-5; no clear D. Germline loops: CDR1 GTSNPN, CDR2 SVGIG (reference sequence). The germline V and J ends were trimmed by 2 bases and 1 base, with 9 bases remaining between them. The length of the CDR3 is 14 residues. The CDR3 nucleotides are TGTGCCTGGAGTACCCTCGACAGCAATCAGCCCCAGCATTTT. It codes for CAWSTLDSNQPQHF.

This chain uses TRBV11-3 with TRBJ2-1; 8 bases align to TRBD1. The CDR3 runs to 18 residues. The ends lost 0 bases at V and 6 bases at J; junction bases unmatched: 13. Germline-derived CDR1 and CDR2 are SGHNT and YENEEA. In nucleotides, the CDR3 is TGTGCCAGCAGCTTAGATCAAGGGGGGACAGGCAACCTCAATGAGCAGTTCTTC. This sequence encodes CASSLDQGGTGNLNEQFF.

The gene calls are TRBV7-3 and TRBJ2-3; possibly TRBD2 for D (5 bases). The CDR3 spans 14 residues. The germline V gene has CDR1 SGHTA and CDR2 FQGTGA. V lost 7 bases to trimming and J lost 5 bases, with 16 bases between them. The CDR3 nucleotides read TGTGCCAGCACCACGGGGTCGCCCGGAGATACGCAGTATTTT. Amino acid sequence: CASTTGSPGDTQYF.

This clone came up many times. This sequence joins TRBV7-9 and TRBJ2-5; possibly TRBD2 for D (6 bases). In germline, CDR1 is SEHNR, CDR2 FQNEAQ (reference sequence). V lost 4 bases to trimming and J lost 5 bases, with 14 bases between them. The CDR3 loop spans 14 amino acids. The CDR3 is CASSSHSGAETQYF. CDR3 sequence (DNA): TGTGCCAGCAGCTCCCATAGCGGTGCGGAGACCCAGTACTTC.

As concerns this clone: The CDR3 end shows no conserved phenylalanine or tryptophan, and so a read error is likely. Because the CDR3's place on the DNA is in doubt, the DNA is left out and the CDR3 is given as listed by TCRdb. The chain joins TRBV4-3 to TRBJ1-6; the table's TRBD1 call for D was not verified on the DNA. Germline CDR1 and CDR2: LGHNA and YSLEER. The CDR3 contains 11 residues when both ends are counted. The CDR3 here is CASSHDRVRRA.

The chain carries TRBV23-1 and TRBJ2-7, with 7 nucleotides matching TRBD1. TRBV23-1 is annotated as an ORF whose role is uncertain. V was pared by 3 bases and J by 5 bases, with 13 bases of the junction left unmatched. The CDR3 has 16 amino acids. The CDR3 sequence is CASSHPLGTAIHEQYF. CDR3 nucleotide sequence: TGCGCCAGCAGTCATCCCCTGGGGACAGCGATACACGAGCAGTACTTC.

The gene calls are TRBV18 and TRBJ2-3, with TRBD2 matching over 15 bases. The germline V gene has CDR1 KGHSH and CDR2 LQKENI. CDR3 length: 20 residues. Trimming cost V 0 bases and J 4 bases; bases outside gene matches: 11. CDR3 residues: CASSPPAGLAGGGSPDTQYF. CDR3 DNA: TGTGCCAGCTCACCACCCGCGGGACTAGCGGGAGGAGGCAGCCCAGATACGCAGTATTTT.

This clone appeared once. The chain is built from TRBV5-1 and TRBJ2-5; tentatively, D is TRBD2 (5 bases). The CDR3 consists of 14 residues. Germline assignment: CDR1 SGHRS and CDR2 YFSETQ. V gave up 4 bases and J gave up 5 bases, with 15 bases separating them. CDR3 coding DNA: TGCGCCAGCAGCCCCATAGAGGTAGCGGAGACCCAGTACTTC. Translation: CASSPIEVAETQYF.

This clone has just a few counts. The chain recombines TRBV6-4 with TRBJ2-2; D is undetermined. V shed 4 bases and J shed 5 bases, with 11 bases lying between them. The CDR3 covers 14 residues. CDR1 is MRHNA and CDR2 is SNTAGT in the germline V gene. CDR3 region: CASSVVLGTGELFF. CDR3 DNA: TGTGCCAGCAGTGTGGTTCTGGGAACCGGGGAGCTGTTTTTT.